A single sample is the source of the 7 T cell receptor beta chains below, sequenced in a study of blood T cell repertoires in COVID-19 (dated by TCRdb to about 2020). Library creation used the immunoSEQ multiplex PCR assay. The source is immuneACCESS, and TCRdb retained only in-frame sequences with V and J called. Part of the clones is not carried over; for the studies checked, unresolved V genes explain less than half of this, and the remainder is unexplained. This sample holds roughly 150,000 clones; 89% were observed only once. Around 3% of the sample is held by the ten biggest clonotypes. The material sequenced was peripheral blood. Receptors were obtained from a man aged 55-75 years with acute or convalescent COVID-19.

The V gene is TRBV4-1, the J gene TRBJ1-2, with 7 nucleotides matching TRBD1. The length of the CDR3 is 15 residues. Germline V gene sequence: CDR1 MGHRA, CDR2 YSYEKL. V lost 2 bases and J lost 7; bases outside the gene matches: 10. The DNA for the CDR3 is TGCGCCAGCAGCCAACTTCCCGACAGGGCAGGTGGCTACACCTTC. This gives the protein CASSQLPDRAGGYTF.

This clone was observed once. This sequence joins TRBV3-1 (or the pseudogene TRBV3-2) and TRBJ1-6; D possibly corresponds to TRBD1 (5 bases). The CDR3 is 13 residues long. Trimming stripped 3 bases from V and 7 bases from J, with 7 bases between. Germline V gene data show CDR1 as LGHDT and CDR2 as YNNKEL (reference sequence). CDR3 nucleotides: TGTGCCAGCAGCCACAGGGAAAATTCACCCCTCCACTTT. It yields the protein CASSHRENSPLHF.

CDR3 amino acids: CASSLQGSSYNEQFF. CDR3 in DNA: TGCGCCAGCAGCTTACAGGGGAGCTCCTACAATGAGCAGTTCTTC. The rearrangement joins TRBV5-1 to TRBJ2-1, with 7 bases matching TRBD1. The CDR3 consists of 15 residues. Losses at the gene ends were 2 bases for V and 0 bases for J; bases not matched to a gene: 2. The germline gives CDR1 SGHRS, CDR2 YFSETQ.

The chain joins TRBV10-2 to TRBJ1-1, with a weak D call TRBD1 (6 bases). CDR1 WSHSY and CDR2 SAAADI come from the germline V gene. V lost 4 bases to trimming and J lost 11 bases, with 17 bases between them. The CDR3 spans 13 residues. CDR3 residues: CASSAQGPLAAFF. The CDR3 DNA sequence: TGCGCCAGCAGTGCCCAGGGGCCTCTCGCGGCTTTCTTT.

This rearrangement joins TRBV5-1 to TRBJ2-3; 12 bases line up with TRBD2. The CDR3 length is 16 residues. Looked up from germline, CDR1 is SGHRS and CDR2 is YFSETQ. The junction had 5 bases not matched to a gene; V was cut back by 3 bases and J by 3 bases. CDR3 in DNA: TGCGCCAGCAGCTCGACTAGCGGGGGACCTACAGATACGCAGTATTTT. This gives the protein CASSSTSGGPTDTQYF.

The chain uses TRBV7-9 and TRBJ1-5; D is unclear. Trimming stripped 5 bases from V and 9 bases from J, with 14 bases between. Germline values: CDR1 SEHNR, CDR2 FQNEAQ (reference sequence). The CDR3 spans 13 residues. The CDR3: CASSLIGDRPQHF. The CDR3 bases are TGTGCCAGCAGCCTCATCGGGGATCGGCCCCAGCATTTT.

The chain employs TRBV4-2 and TRBJ2-7; 11 bases are a match to TRBD2. Trimming took 0 bases from V and 0 from J; bases not matched to a gene: 4. The CDR3 has 17 amino acids. Germline lookup yields CDR1 LGHNA and CDR2 YNFKEQ. The CDR3 here is CASSQDYGTSGSYEQYF. The CDR3 bases are TGTGCCAGCAGCCAAGATTACGGGACTAGCGGCTCCTACGAGCAGTACTTC.